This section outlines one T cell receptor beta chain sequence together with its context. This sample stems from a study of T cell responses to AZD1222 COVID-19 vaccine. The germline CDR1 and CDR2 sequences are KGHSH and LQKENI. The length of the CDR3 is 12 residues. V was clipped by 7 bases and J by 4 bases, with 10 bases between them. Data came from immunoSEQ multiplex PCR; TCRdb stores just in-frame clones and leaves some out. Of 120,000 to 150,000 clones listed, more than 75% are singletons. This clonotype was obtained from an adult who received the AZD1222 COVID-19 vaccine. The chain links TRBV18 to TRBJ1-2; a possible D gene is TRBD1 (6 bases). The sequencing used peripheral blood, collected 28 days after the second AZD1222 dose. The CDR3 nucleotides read TGTGCCAGCTGGCTAGGGGGCTATGGCTACACCTTC. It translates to CASWLGGYGYTF.